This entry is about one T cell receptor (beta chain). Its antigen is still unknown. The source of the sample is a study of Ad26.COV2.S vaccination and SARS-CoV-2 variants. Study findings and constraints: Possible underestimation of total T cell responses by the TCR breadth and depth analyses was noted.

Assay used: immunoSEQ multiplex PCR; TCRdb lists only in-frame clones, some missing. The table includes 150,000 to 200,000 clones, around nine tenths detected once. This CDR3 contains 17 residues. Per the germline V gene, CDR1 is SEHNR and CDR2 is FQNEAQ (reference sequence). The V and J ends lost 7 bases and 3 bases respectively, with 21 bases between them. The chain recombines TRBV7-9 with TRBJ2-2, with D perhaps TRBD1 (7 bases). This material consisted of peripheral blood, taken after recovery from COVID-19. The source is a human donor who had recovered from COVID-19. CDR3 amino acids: CASTPGAGQGDTGELFF. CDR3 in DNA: TGTGCCAGCACCCCCGGGGCGGGGCAGGGGGACACCGGGGAGCTGTTTTTT.